The T cell receptor (beta chain) under discussion was sequenced for a study of cytomegalovirus exposure and HLA in healthy donors listed by TCRdb under 2017. Regarding the study in general: According to an earlier analysis of 587 of the donors, about 180 million T cells yielded over 90 million unique TCR beta sequences and about 300 Gb of sequence data. The aim of the study was to test whether cataloging public T cell receptors could identify signatures of past pathogen exposure. The number of typed donors differed by locus: about 620-630 for A, B, C, DRB1 and DQB1; 522 for DQA1; fewer than 610 for DPA1; and about 450 for DPB1. In a later genetic analysis, genome-wide SNP genotypes for about 55% of the roughly 670 donors were used, and that subset was treated as a discovery cohort. Besides the first cohort of about 730 subjects, a separate validation cohort made up of over a hundred different subjects was used. Rather than drawing on any new phenotypic data, the later analysis identified candidate immune exposures from TCR beta sequences and the way those sequences occurred across donors. To decide whether each TCR beta V gene segment behaved as functional or pseudogenic, an earlier analysis of nearly 600 of the donors relied on high-throughput TCR beta sequencing. Among the approximately 400 genotyped donors, 75% to 90% belonged to the genetic ancestry cluster associated with self-reported Caucasian donors. HLA typing included class I and class II loci at four-digit resolution. An early release that covered about 600 HLA-typed donors contained approximately 320 gigabases of sequencing data and about 93 million unique TCR sequences. All discovery cohort repertoires had been generated on a single sequencing platform. The study combined high-throughput TCR immunosequencing, statistical association of individual TCRs with disease status, and machine learning to predict cytomegalovirus infection status. The study profiled the T cell repertoires of hundreds of subjects by immunosequencing and related them to cytomegalovirus serostatus. In a later analysis, previously published TCR beta repertoires from about 640 donors were re-analyzed and high-resolution HLA genotyping was added so that TCR occurrence patterns could be studied. Alongside the repertoire data, information on donor age, sex, ethnicity and CMV serostatus was compiled. A few DR-DQ haplotypes were handled as single units for association and clustering because linkage in the cohort was strong. On average, about 240,000 unique TCR beta nucleotide sequences were sequenced per donor among about 400 genotyped donors of the cohort, with about 19% of those sequences being non-productive.

The CDR1 and CDR2 encoded by the germline V gene are SNHLY and FYNNEI. The CDR3 sequence holds 15 residues, the cysteine and phenylalanine included. Left in the record is the CDR3 DNA by itself, 45 bases read in frame from the first base. Trimming removed 7 bases from V and 3 bases from J; the gene matches leave 7 bases unexplained. The cohort consisted of fewer than 700 healthy bone marrow donors. At the time of sampling, all cohort members were nominally healthy, though unrecorded immune exposures were likely present. The donor was CMV seropositive and was included in the group of about 290 seropositive cohort members. A peripheral blood sample was collected from each donor, and TCR beta sequencing was performed on peripheral blood mononuclear cells. The Qiagen DNeasy Blood Extraction Kit was used to extract genomic DNA from the blood cell samples. The study at large found these results: Because some donors lacked HLA typing at each locus, the association tests relied only on the typed subset. A later analysis reported that several top co-occurrence clusters appeared linked to parvovirus B19, influenza, CMV and Epstein-Barr virus. According to the authors, the approach could potentially be generalized to other disease states and immunological phenotypes. In a later genetic analysis, a missense DCLRE1C variant was associated with V-gene and J-gene trimming of TCR beta chains, and the association was replicated in an independent cohort. A cluster of highly shared sequence variants was judged likely to be a technical artifact of the sequencing pipeline. Because the 87-base-pair reads could not distinguish some IMGT-functional V segments, including TRBV6-2 and TRBV6-3, those segments were excluded. A later analysis found that TCR association rates varied across HLA loci, with DRB1 alleles showing the most associated TCRs and HLA-C alleles the fewest. Assigning TCR associations to individual alleles was difficult when HLA alleles, especially DR and DQ, strongly co-occurred. In both the original and validation cohorts, the classifier was reported to diagnose cytomegalovirus status with high specificity and sensitivity. Roughly uniform sequencing depth across donors was assumed in presence/absence analyses, although this assumption may not hold. The cohort was sequenced for TCR beta chains only, and without alpha or paired-chain data the features that could be detected were limited. In a later analysis, HLA-associated TCR beta chains showed more clonal expansion and lower generation probabilities than non-associated chains that were equally common. Correlated functional status among segregating V segments might reflect linkage disequilibrium, but an unknown experimental factor could not be ruled out. Because counts were too low, roughly 17 rarely observed V segments, including chromosome 9 orphons, were left out of the earlier analysis of 587 of the donors. Most CMV-associated TCR beta chains appeared to be HLA-restricted in a later analysis, and the HLA associations seemed to be driven largely by CMV exposure. Across donors, most TCR sequences were observed very rarely, whereas some public TCRs were present in many individuals. CMV serostatus was the only immune exposure information available for the cohort. A further reported finding was that TCR beta sequences accurately predicted the HLA-A and HLA-B alleles for most subjects in the first cohort. A later genetic analysis reported fewer N-insertions in productive TCRs among donors in an Asian-associated ancestry cluster than the roughly 620-donor mean. Specific HLA alleles were associated with 16,951 TCR beta sequences at a false discovery rate of 0.05 in a later analysis. The study listed over 150 TCR beta chains as associated with cytomegalovirus. A few of the identified cytomegalovirus-associated TCR beta chains were confirmed in vitro to be specific for cytomegalovirus antigens. Broadly in line with IMGT annotations, most TCR beta V segments showed up in productive rearrangements about 87% or about 30% of the time in an earlier analysis of several hundred of the donors.

In the case of this clone: It has no known antigen specificity. No base quality values were provided; no much bigger clone lies one nucleotide off.

Receptor libraries were prepared by the immunoSEQ multiplex PCR assay. The multiplex PCR relied on a mix of 60 forward primers for TCR Vbeta segments and 13 reverse primers for TCR Jbeta segments. The CDR3 region of rearranged TCR beta genes was amplified from genomic DNA by a multiplex PCR assay. The Illumina HiSeq System was used to sequence the amplified TCR beta libraries as 87-base-pair reads. Per the original workflow: In a later analysis, 70 million to 95 million unique TCR beta chains were counted across the 650 to 750 repertoires, and roughly 11 million of these chains were shared by at least two donors. Raw reads were error-corrected and collapsed into unique sequences by a nearest-neighbor algorithm in which closely related sequences were merged to remove PCR and sequencing errors. Alignment of CDR3 sequences to IMGT reference sequences was used to assign V, D and J gene segments. For a sequence to be retained, at least a six-nucleotide match to both a V gene segment and a J gene segment was required. A rearrangement was called productive if the CDR3 had no stop codons and remained in frame with V and J, and every other rearrangement was called non-productive. CDR3 was defined by IMGT convention, running from the second conserved V-encoded cysteine to the conserved J-encoded phenylalanine. The earlier analysis of about 610 of the donors excluded sequences that lacked an unambiguous match to a single V gene segment. An earlier analysis of a few hundred of the donors classified V segments as functional when productive rearrangements were above 56.7% and as segregating when the standard deviation between donors was above 5%. A statistical classification framework was built to diagnose cytomegalovirus status from the catalog of TCR beta chain sequences. V and J gene assignment, in a later analysis, came from comparing TCR nucleotide sequences with IMGT/GENE-DB human TR gene sequences. In a later analysis, CDR3 sequences and most-parsimonious VDJ recombination scenarios were assigned using the TCRdist pipeline. In a later analysis, every TCR beta chain was defined by the combination of its CDR3 amino acid sequence and its V-gene family, and reads without a unique V-gene family were dropped. A later analysis removed 500 to 600 highly shared, low-generation-probability nucleotide sequences to deal with suspected cross-contamination and a sequencing artifact. A later analysis calculated a clonal expansion index for each public chain from normalized within-repertoire ranks of inferred template counts. A later analysis computed generation probabilities with a VDJ recombination model fitted to out-of-frame rearrangements, and checked the results against IGoR. Hypergeometric tests were used in a later analysis to score TCR-TCR, TCR-HLA and TCR-CMV co-occurrence, with a repertoire-size bias correction applied to the TCR pairs. A later analysis estimated false discovery rates by permuting HLA or CMV assignments 20 times. In a later analysis, co-occurring TCRs were grouped using DBSCAN, and TCRdist sequence similarity was added for clustering within HLA-allele-positive subsets. Repertoires with fewer than 30,000 or more than 120,000 public chains were left out of co-occurrence clustering, as were about 5 repertoires with anomalous nucleotide sharing. This immuneACCESS table, as held by TCRdb, lists in-frame sequences with V and J called but not all clones. Of the missing ones, under half trace to an unresolved V gene in checked studies; the others have no known cause. V, J and clone size are taken as reported in that table, and D and trimming were inferred from the DNA itself. In all, the sample holds about 170,000 clones, and approximately 70% of those were seen once. Of the sample, over 6% is held by the ten largest clones.

Sample: PBMCs. The origin of this receptor is a man aged 35 to 55 in good health and CMV-seropositive. The sequence is built from TRBV2 and TRBJ2-2; 8 junctional bases match TRBD1. Here the CDR3 is given as CASTLTTGDTGELFF. The DNA sequence is TGTGCCAGCACTCTTACGACAGGGGACACCGGGGAGCTGTTTTTT.